This T cell receptor beta chain was sequenced in a study of CXCR3-negative and CXCR3-positive naive CD8 T cells. The wider study: With about 1.5 +/- 0.3 million reads per library, the TRB reads numbered some 130 million in total. Study-level points and caveats: Freshly isolated PBMCs were used in most assays, given partial CXCR3 loss after freezing. Memory CD8+ T cell repertoires were far less diverse than both naive subsets.

The TRB libraries of cDNA were built by UMI-labeled 5' RACE. TCRdb re-called the 5' RACE reads, yielding one record per CDR3 amino acid sequence without DNA. This sample's table reports 40,000 to 45,000 distinct CDR3 sequences. The CDR3 is 14 residues long. From germline, CDR1 is WNHNN and CDR2 SYGVQD (reference sequence). Concerning this clonotype: The antigen is not known.

The sequence was obtained from a human donor in good health. Some clones in this sample may be carry-over from other donors' samples. The source material was memory CD8+ T cells from blood. This chain joins TRBV10-1 and TRBJ1-5; the TCRdb D gene call, TRBD1, has no DNA to confirm it. This CDR3 is CASTGQGLNQPQHF.